One and the same sample provided the 20 T cell receptor beta chains below, sequenced in a study of blood T cell repertoires in COVID-19. Some clones are missing from TCRdb's copy, which holds only in-frame ones; the method was immunoSEQ multiplex PCR. Here the sample spans roughly 280,000 clones, under 90% being singletons. The source material was PBMCs or T cells enriched from blood (not recorded which). These receptors were taken from a woman in her sixties who had recovered from COVID-19.

This chain links TRBV5-1 with TRBJ1-1, with D uncertain. The CDR3 spans 14 residues. Trimming took 5 bases from V and 0 from J, leaving 11 bases between them. Per the germline V gene, CDR1 is SGHRS and CDR2 is YFSETQ. The CDR3, as DNA: TGCGCCAGCAGTTTTGGGCTGATGAACACTGAAGCTTTCTTT. This codes for CASSFGLMNTEAFF.

This clone was seen at least ten times. J is TRBJ2-1 and V is TRBV2; weak D call: TRBD2 (5 bases). Trimming stripped 8 bases from V and 7 bases from J, with 9 bases between. The V gene's germline CDR1 is SNHLY and CDR2 FYNNEI. There are 11 residues in the CDR3. CDR3 protein: CASSSKNEQFF. The CDR3 DNA reads TGTGCCAGCTCTAGCAAAAATGAGCAGTTCTTC. Supplemented by reference TRBV2 and TRBJ2-1, the full variable domain reads EPEVTQTPSHQVTQMGQEVILRCVPISNHLYFYWYRQILGQKVEFLVSFYNNEISEKSEIFDDQFSVERPDGSNFTLKIRSTKLEDSAMYFCASSSKNEQFFGPGTRLTVL.

V gene TRBV7-9 combines with J gene TRBJ1-5; unclear D gene. This CDR3 spans 13 amino acids. Germline CDR1 reads SEHNR; CDR2 reads FQNEAQ (reference sequence). V was cut by 1 base and J by 6 bases, with 7 bases left in between. The CDR3 nucleotides are TGTGCCAGCAGCTTAGGGTACGGTCAGCCCCAGCATTTT. Translating gives CASSLGYGQPQHF.

This chain connects TRBV5-4 to TRBJ2-1, with 13 bases fitting TRBD2. The CDR3 runs to 19 residues. V gave up 2 bases and J gave up 2 bases; unmatched junction bases: 10. CDR1 SGHNT and CDR2 YYREEE come from the germline V gene (reference sequence). The CDR3 sequence: CASSFAGTSGNRAYNEQFF. The DNA for the CDR3 is TGTGCCAGCAGCTTTGCCGGGACTAGCGGGAATAGGGCCTACAATGAGCAGTTCTTC.

The chain combines TRBV4-1 with TRBJ1-3; no firm D call. CDR1 is MGHRA, CDR2 YSYEKL, per germline. CDR3 length equals 15 residues. V lost 8 bases and J 0 bases, leaving 14 bases between the germline ends. The DNA for the CDR3 is TGCGCCAGCCGAACGGGAATGAGCTCTGGAAACACCATATATTTT. Its translation is CASRTGMSSGNTIYF.

This chain uses TRBV5-1 with TRBJ1-2; TRBD1 is a possible D gene (5 bases). With 4 bases removed from V and 0 bases from J, the gap between germline ends came to 7 bases. CDR1 and CDR2 (germline): SGHRS, YFSETQ. The CDR3 is 13 amino acids. The CDR3 nucleotides are TGCGCCAGCAGCGGGGCGGCTAACTATGGCTACACCTTC. It codes for CASSGAANYGYTF.

The chain has TRBV5-4 and TRBJ1-1; D not certain. The V end was cut by 3 bases, the J end by 9 bases, with 9 bases between. The CDR3 sequence is 11 residues long. The germline gives CDR1 SGHNT, CDR2 YYREEE (reference sequence). The CDR3 loop is CASSSEAQAFF. The CDR3 DNA reads as TGTGCCAGCAGCTCGGAGGCACAAGCTTTCTTT.

The V and J genes are TRBV20-1 and TRBJ1-2, with D unresolved. Trimming cost V 4 bases and J 3 bases, with 6 bases left between them. CDR3 size: 11 residues. In germline, CDR1 is DFQATT, CDR2 SNEGSKA (reference sequence). The CDR3 DNA is TGCAGTGCTACACTTGACTATGGCTACACCTTC. Translating it yields CSATLDYGYTF.

The rearrangement uses TRBV11-2 and TRBJ2-1; 11 nucleotides line up with TRBD2. With 2 bases clipped from V and 6 bases from J, the junction kept 6 bases outside the gene matches. Germline-derived CDR1 and CDR2 are SGHAT and FQNNGV. CDR3 length: 16 amino acids. The DNA for the CDR3 is TGTGCCAGCAGCTTATCTAGCGGGGGGTGGGCCAATGAGCAGTTCTTC. Amino acid sequence: CASSLSSGGWANEQFF.

V usage is TRBV29-1 and J usage is TRBJ1-5, with D possibly TRBD1 on 5 matching bases. The CDR3 runs to 14 residues. V was pared by 4 bases and J by 1 base, with 11 bases between. Germline assignment: CDR1 SQVTM and CDR2 ANQGSEA. The CDR3 region is CSVAGFGSNQPQHF. The DNA of the CDR3 is TGCAGCGTTGCAGGGTTTGGCAGCAATCAGCCCCAGCATTTT. Variable domain in full (rest from reference TRBV29-1 and TRBJ1-5): SAVISQKPSRDICQRGTSLTIQCQVDSQVTMMFWYRQQPGQSLTLIATANQGSEATYESGFVIDKFPISRPNLTFSTLTVSNMSPEDSSIYLCSVAGFGSNQPQHFGDGTRLSIL.

This chain links TRBV7-9 with TRBJ1-2, with D maybe TRBD1 (5 bases). The CDR3 has 15 amino acids. Germline V lookup: CDR1 SEHNR, CDR2 FQNEAQ (reference sequence). With 2 bases removed from V and 4 bases from J, the gap between germline ends came to 14 bases. CDR3 bases: TGTGCCAGCAGCTTACCCACGGCAGGGATCTATGGCTACACCTTC. This translates into CASSLPTAGIYGYTF.

The CDR3 loop reads CASSARSRGGGGEQFF. CDR3 bases: TGTGCCAGCAGCGCACGATCACGGGGGGGTGGTGGTGAGCAGTTCTTC. The chain employs TRBV4-2 and TRBJ2-1; 8 positions agree with TRBD2. The V and J ends lost 5 bases and 9 bases, in that order; junction bases with no gene match: 15. The CDR3 runs 16 residues. Germline CDR1 reads LGHNA; CDR2 reads YNFKEQ.

The chain couples TRBV6-5 to TRBJ1-1; D gene ambiguous. Trimming took off 0 bases at V and 0 bases at J, with 8 bases between the two ends. The germline gives CDR1 MNHEY, CDR2 SVGAGI. This CDR3 region has 15 residues. The CDR3 nucleotides read TGTGCCAGCAGTTACTCGAGTACGATGAACACTGAAGCTTTCTTT. Its protein is CASSYSSTMNTEAFF.

This chain uses TRBV3-1 (or the pseudogene TRBV3-2) with TRBJ1-5, with a tentative D call TRBD1 (6 bases). The germline CDR1 and CDR2 sequences are LGHDT and YNNKEL (reference sequence). V was cut by 4 bases and J by 3 bases, with 13 bases left in between. This CDR3 is 15 amino acids long. CDR3 region: CASSLDTGHNQPQHF. In DNA form, the CDR3 reads TGTGCCAGCAGCCTTGACACAGGGCACAATCAGCCCCAGCATTTT.

V and J are TRBV5-1 and TRBJ1-1; possible D gene TRBD1, 5 bases. The germline CDR1 and CDR2 sequences are SGHRS and YFSETQ. V lost 0 bases, J lost 11 bases, and 17 bases lay in between. This CDR3 spans 14 amino acids. The DNA for the CDR3 is TGCGCCAGCAGCTTGGGGCAGGGCGAAGGGGTTGCTTTCTTT. Encoded protein: CASSLGQGEGVAFF.

The V gene is TRBV28, the J gene TRBJ2-7; 9 bases are a match to TRBD2. CDR3 length: 16 residues. Unmatched junction bases numbered 10, after V lost 5 bases and J lost 2 bases. CDR1 MDHEN and CDR2 SYDVKM come from the germline V gene. CDR3 amino acids: CASSPLGQRGAYEQYF. DNA for the CDR3: TGTGCCAGCAGTCCCCTGGGTCAGCGGGGGGCCTACGAGCAGTACTTC.

The rearrangement joins TRBV9 to TRBJ2-7, with D perhaps matching TRBD2 (5 bases). V was trimmed by 7 bases and J by 7 bases, leaving 15 bases between them. The CDR3 has 12 amino acids. Germline assignment: CDR1 SGDLS and CDR2 YYNGEE. The CDR3 nucleotides read TGTGCCAGCGGCGGGTCGCGAAGAGAGCAGTACTTC. Protein product: CASGGSRREQYF.

The chain employs TRBV28 and TRBJ1-6, with 7 nucleotides matching TRBD1. The germline gives CDR1 MDHEN, CDR2 SYDVKM. V lost 5 bases and J lost 7; bases outside the gene matches: 2. The CDR3 consists of 13 residues. The DNA of the CDR3 is TGTGCCAGCAGTCGGGACAGCAATTCACCCCTCCACTTT. Its translation: CASSRDSNSPLHF.

The V and J genes are TRBV10-3 and TRBJ1-1; D is uncertain. The ends were cut back, 0 bases at V and 11 bases at J, with 13 bases in the middle. This CDR3 has 13 residues. Looked up from germline, CDR1 is ENHRY and CDR2 is SYGVKD. The CDR3 spells CAISESSGSWAFF. CDR3 coding DNA: TGTGCCATCAGTGAGTCGTCAGGCTCTTGGGCTTTCTTT.

The rearrangement joins TRBV19 to TRBJ1-2; 8 nucleotides agree with TRBD1. The V gene's germline CDR1 is LNHDA and CDR2 SQIVND (reference sequence). The CDR3 contains 16 residues. J gave up 5 bases and V 3 bases, and 11 bases lay outside the gene matches. The CDR3 protein is CASSIFRTGTRYGYTF. CDR3 sequence (DNA): TGTGCCAGTAGTATTTTTCGGACAGGGACTCGTTATGGCTACACCTTC.